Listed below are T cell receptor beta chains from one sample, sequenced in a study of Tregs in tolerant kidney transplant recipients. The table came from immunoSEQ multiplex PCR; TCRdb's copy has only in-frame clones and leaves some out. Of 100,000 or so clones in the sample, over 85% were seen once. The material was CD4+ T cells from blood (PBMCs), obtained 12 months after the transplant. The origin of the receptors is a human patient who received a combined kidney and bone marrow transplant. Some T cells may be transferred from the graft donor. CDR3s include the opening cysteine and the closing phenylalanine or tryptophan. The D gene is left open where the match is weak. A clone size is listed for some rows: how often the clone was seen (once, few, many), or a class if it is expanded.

CDR3: CAWTGGAPNIQYF
DNA: TGTGCCTGGACAGGGGGCGCCCCTAACATTCAGTACTTC
D: TRBD1
J: TRBJ2-4
size: once
V: TRBV30

CDR3: CASSFGLSYEQYF
DNA: TGTGCCAGCAGCTTCGGACTATCATACGAGCAGTACTTC
D: -
J: TRBJ2-7
size: -
V: TRBV7-3

CDR3: CASSYKGQGNGYTF
DNA: TGTGCCAGCAGTTACAAGGGACAGGGGAATGGCTACACCTTC
D: TRBD1
J: TRBJ1-2
size: -
V: TRBV6-5

CDR3: CASSQVGTKETQYF
DNA: TGCGCCAGCAGCCAAGTTGGGACTAAGGAGACCCAGTACTTC
D: TRBD2
J: TRBJ2-5
size: -
V: TRBV4-1

CDR3: CASSLSLLGQGVADTQYF
DNA: TGTGCCAGCAGCTTGTCGTTATTAGGACAGGGAGTCGCAGATACGCAGTATTTT
D: TRBD1
J: TRBJ2-3
size: -
V: TRBV5-5

CDR3: CASSFLAGGQGEQFF
DNA: TGTGCCAGCAGCTTCCTAGCGGGGGGGCAGGGTGAGCAGTTCTTC
D: TRBD2
J: TRBJ2-1
size: -
V: TRBV11-3

CDR3: CASSPNGPEGEQYF
DNA: TGTGCCAGCAGCCCTAATGGGCCCGAGGGCGAGCAGTATTTC
D: -
J: TRBJ2-7
size: -
V: TRBV5-4

CDR3: CASSPLAGGTGELFF
DNA: TGTGCCAGCAGCCCTCTAGCGGGCGGTACCGGGGAGCTGTTTTTT
D: TRBD2
J: TRBJ2-2
size: once
V: TRBV7-2

CDR3: CASSEGREEETQYF
DNA: TGTGCCAGCAGTGAGGGCAGGGAGGAAGAGACCCAGTACTTC
D: -
J: TRBJ2-5
size: -
V: TRBV2

CDR3: CASRYRGNTEAFF
DNA: TGTGCCAGCCGCTATCGGGGGAACACTGAAGCTTTCTTT
D: -
J: TRBJ1-1
size: once
V: TRBV25-1

CDR3: CASSHGQGVHEQYF
DNA: TGTGCCAGCAGCCACGGACAGGGCGTACACGAGCAGTACTTC
D: TRBD1
J: TRBJ2-7
size: -
V: TRBV7-9

CDR3: CASRPDRNTEAFF
DNA: TGTGCCAGCAGACCTGACAGGAACACTGAAGCTTTCTTT
D: -
J: TRBJ1-1
size: -
V: TRBV6-5

CDR3: CASSVGGLVTTLQFF
DNA: TGTGCCAGCAGCGTAGGGGGCCTTGTGACGACCTTGCAGTTCTTC
D: -
J: TRBJ2-1
size: -
V: TRBV9

CDR3: CASSLDTGPGNTIYF
DNA: TGTGCCAGCAGCTTGGATACAGGGCCCGGAAACACCATATATTTT
D: -
J: TRBJ1-3
size: -
V: TRBV5-4

CDR3: CASRLGLAASTDTQYF
DNA: TGTGCCAGTAGGCTGGGACTAGCGGCAAGCACAGATACGCAGTATTTT
D: TRBD2
J: TRBJ2-3
size: -
V: TRBV19

CDR3: CSASKGTVNEKLFF
DNA: TGCAGCGCCTCGAAAGGGACTGTCAATGAAAAACTGTTTTTT
D: -
J: TRBJ1-4
size: -
V: TRBV29-1

CDR3: CASSWGPDRVEETQYF
DNA: TGCGCCAGCAGCTGGGGGCCGGACAGGGTGGAAGAGACCCAGTACTTC
D: TRBD1
J: TRBJ2-5
size: -
V: TRBV5-1

CDR3: CATSHSPMGQGFTDTQYF
DNA: TGTGCCACCAGCCATAGCCCCATGGGGCAGGGGTTCACAGATACGCAGTATTTT
D: -
J: TRBJ2-3
size: -
V: TRBV15

CDR3: CAWGSWSASYNEQFF
DNA: TGTGCCTGGGGCTCTTGGAGTGCTTCCTACAATGAGCAGTTCTTC
D: -
J: TRBJ2-1
size: -
V: TRBV30

CDR3: CASSAGDRDQETQYF
DNA: TGTGCCAGCAGCGCCGGCGACAGGGACCAAGAGACCCAGTACTTC
D: TRBD1
J: TRBJ2-5
size: few
V: TRBV9

CDR3: CSVHSPYEQYF
DNA: TGCAGCGTTCACAGCCCCTACGAGCAGTACTTC
D: -
J: TRBJ2-7
size: -
V: TRBV29-1

CDR3: CASSQDPLGGNEKLFF
DNA: TGCGCCAGCAGCCAAGACCCCCTCGGCGGAAATGAAAAACTGTTTTTT
D: -
J: TRBJ1-4
size: -
V: TRBV4-3

CDR3: CASSETSSHGTDTQYF
DNA: TGTGCCAGCAGCGAGACTAGCTCTCATGGCACAGATACGCAGTATTTT
D: TRBD2
J: TRBJ2-3
size: -
V: TRBV6-4

CDR3: CASSSRQGGTEAFF
DNA: TGCGCCAGCAGCTCTAGACAGGGCGGCACTGAAGCTTTCTTT
D: TRBD1
J: TRBJ1-1
size: once
V: TRBV5-1

CDR3: CASSRGLSYNEQFF
DNA: TGTGCCAGCTCTCGAGGGCTCTCCTACAATGAGCAGTTCTTC
D: -
J: TRBJ2-1
size: -
V: TRBV6-5

CDR3: CASSQSSVDTGELFF
DNA: TGTGCCAGCAGCCAATCTAGCGTCGACACCGGGGAGCTGTTTTTT
D: -
J: TRBJ2-2
size: -
V: TRBV4-2

CDR3: CASNPRDTSGQPQHF
DNA: TGTGCCAGTAACCCCCGGGACACGTCGGGGCAGCCCCAGCATTTT
D: -
J: TRBJ1-5
size: -
V: TRBV19

CDR3: CASSDVTGGTFYEQYF
DNA: TGTGCCAGCAGTGATGTGACAGGGGGAACTTTCTACGAGCAGTACTTC
D: TRBD1
J: TRBJ2-7
size: -
V: TRBV25-1

CDR3: CASSLVSTANTGELFF
DNA: TGTGCCAGCAGCTTAGTGTCTACAGCAAACACCGGGGAGCTGTTTTTT
D: -
J: TRBJ2-2
size: -
V: TRBV7-2

CDR3: CASSREGDSPLSPLHF
DNA: TGTGCCAGCTCCCGGGAGGGGGACAGTCCTTTATCACCCCTCCACTTT
D: TRBD1
J: TRBJ1-6
size: -
V: TRBV2

CDR3: CAIGSGGPNEQFF
DNA: TGTGCCATCGGTTCGGGAGGGCCTAATGAGCAGTTCTTC
D: TRBD2
J: TRBJ2-1
size: once
V: TRBV10-3

CDR3: CASSQDRGGAEAFF
DNA: TGCGCCAGCAGCCAGGACAGGGGAGGGGCTGAAGCTTTCTTT
D: TRBD1
J: TRBJ1-1
size: -
V: TRBV4-1

CDR3: CASSQRRTGGKDGYTF
DNA: TGCGCCAGCAGCCAACGGAGGACAGGGGGCAAAGATGGCTACACCTTC
D: TRBD1
J: TRBJ1-2
size: once
V: TRBV4-1

CDR3: CASSLTAAVNIQYF
DNA: TGTGCCAGCAGCTTAACAGCAGCCGTAAACATTCAGTACTTC
D: -
J: TRBJ2-4
size: -
V: TRBV7-6

CDR3: CASSQMWGGQNTGELFF
DNA: TGTGCCAGCAGCCAAATGTGGGGGGGGCAGAACACCGGGGAGCTGTTTTTT
D: -
J: TRBJ2-2
size: -
V: TRBV9

CDR3: CASSIRTSGSTDTQYF
DNA: TGTGCCAGTAGTATTCGTACTAGCGGGAGCACAGATACGCAGTATTTT
D: TRBD2
J: TRBJ2-3
size: -
V: TRBV19

CDR3: CASSFAGTQETQYF
DNA: TGCGCCAGCAGCTTTGCAGGAACGCAAGAGACCCAGTACTTC
D: -
J: TRBJ2-5
size: -
V: TRBV5-1

CDR3: CASSSRLAGVREQFF
DNA: TGTGCCAGCAGCTCCCGACTAGCGGGAGTTCGTGAGCAGTTCTTC
D: TRBD2
J: TRBJ2-1
size: -
V: TRBV11-1

CDR3: CASSIMGIVYGYTF
DNA: TGTGCCAGTAGTATTATGGGCATCGTCTATGGCTACACCTTC
D: -
J: TRBJ1-2
size: -
V: TRBV19

CDR3: CASSYLAGGQETQYF
DNA: TGCGCCAGCAGCTACCTAGCGGGGGGGCAAGAGACCCAGTACTTC
D: TRBD2
J: TRBJ2-5
size: -
V: TRBV5-1

CDR3: CASGSLNTGELFF
DNA: TGTGCCAGCGGTTCACTGAACACCGGGGAGCTGTTTTTT
D: -
J: TRBJ2-2
size: few
V: TRBV6-5

CDR3: CASSDSKGAGEGSSYNEQFF
DNA: TGTGCCAGCAGTGACTCGAAGGGAGCGGGAGAGGGCAGCTCCTACAATGAGCAGTTCTTC
D: TRBD2
J: TRBJ2-1
size: -
V: TRBV6-4

CDR3: CASSQDTGGYSTEAFF
DNA: TGCGCCAGCAGCCAAGATACAGGGGGCTATTCAACTGAAGCTTTCTTT
D: TRBD1
J: TRBJ1-1
size: -
V: TRBV4-3

CDR3: CARSSLRGAQETQYF
DNA: TGTGCCAGAAGCTCGTTACGGGGGGCGCAAGAGACCCAGTACTTC
D: -
J: TRBJ2-5
size: -
V: TRBV5-3

CDR3: CASSLAGGGLTYEQYF
DNA: TGTGCCAGCAGCTTGGCCGGCGGGGGCCTAACCTACGAGCAGTACTTC
D: -
J: TRBJ2-7
size: once
V: TRBV5-5

CDR3: CASSLASIETQYF
DNA: TGTGCCAGCAGCTTGGCTAGCATCGAGACCCAGTACTTC
D: -
J: TRBJ2-5
size: once
V: TRBV5-6

CDR3: CASSSLAGSTGELFF
DNA: TGCGCCAGCAGCTCACTAGCGGGATCCACCGGGGAGCTGTTTTTT
D: TRBD2
J: TRBJ2-2
size: -
V: TRBV5-1

CDR3: CASSTGQSPTEAFF
DNA: TGTGCCAGCAGCACAGGACAGTCACCGACTGAAGCTTTCTTT
D: -
J: TRBJ1-1
size: -
V: TRBV11-3

CDR3: CAWSLDRGPNYGYTF
DNA: TGTGCCTGGAGTCTAGACAGGGGGCCGAACTATGGCTACACCTTC
D: TRBD1
J: TRBJ1-2
size: once
V: TRBV30